The 10 T cell receptor beta chains below were found in one sample sequenced in a study of cytomegalovirus exposure and HLA in healthy donors. 60 Vbeta and 13 Jbeta primers were used in PCR. Assay used: immunoSEQ multiplex PCR; TCRdb lists only in-frame clones, some missing. This table holds 180,000 or so clones, around 77% found once. The sequencing sample was made of PBMCs. The receptors were gathered from a young woman in good health and CMV-seropositive.

V usage is TRBV14 and J usage is TRBJ1-1; TRBD1 is a possible D gene (6 bases). Trimming took 3 bases from V and 9 from J, leaving 14 bases between them. Per the germline V gene, CDR1 is SGHDN and CDR2 is FVKESK. The CDR3 has 13 amino acids. The CDR3 sequence: CASSHTGTLQAFF. Here the CDR3 DNA reads TGTGCCAGCAGCCATACAGGGACACTACAAGCTTTCTTT.

V usage is TRBV2 and J usage is TRBJ2-5; D is ambiguous. The CDR3 length is 12 residues. V was clipped by 5 bases and J by 3 bases, with 7 bases between them. The V gene's germline CDR1 is SNHLY and CDR2 FYNNEI. The CDR3 spells CASSPVEETQYF. The CDR3 bases are TGTGCCAGCAGTCCAGTGGAAGAGACCCAGTACTTC.

The V call is TRBV21-1, the J call TRBJ2-7; the D call TRBD2 from the table was never checked on the DNA. TRBV21-1 is described as a pseudogene. This CDR3 comprises 19 residues. The CDR3 bases are TGTGCCAGCAGCAAATGTAGGGGACTAGCGGGAGGAAGCTCCTACGAGCAGTACTTC. Its protein product is CASSKCRGLAGGSSYEQYF.

The chain is built from TRBV5-1 and TRBJ2-5; TRBD2 aligns across 11 bases. The V and J ends lost 5 bases and 3 bases, in that order; junction bases with no gene match: 3. There are 14 residues in the CDR3. In germline, CDR1 is SGHRS, CDR2 YFSETQ. The chain's CDR3 is CASSPGLAEETQYF. CDR3 sequence (DNA): TGCGCCAGCAGTCCGGGACTAGCGGAAGAGACCCAGTACTTC.

The chain is built from TRBV29-1 and TRBJ2-1, with 8 bases matching TRBD1. The CDR3 loop spans 15 amino acids. V dropped 5 bases and J dropped 3; count of bases not matched to a gene: 9. Germline V gives CDR1 SQVTM, CDR2 ANQGSEA. The CDR3 bases are TGCAGCGTTTCCCCCGGGACAGGCTTCTACAATGAGCAGTTCTTC. This encodes CSVSPGTGFYNEQFF.

This clone appeared a few times. The V gene is TRBV5-4, the J gene TRBJ2-1; TRBD2 is a possible D gene (6 bases). The CDR3 covers 16 residues. Germline V gene data show CDR1 as SGHNT and CDR2 as YYREEE (reference sequence). V dropped 5 bases and J dropped 7 bases, with 22 bases sitting between them. The CDR3, as DNA: TGTGCCAGCAGTTCCCCCACGGGAGAGAGGTGGAATGAGCAGTTCTTC. Its translation: CASSSPTGERWNEQFF.

There are a few counts of this clone. The rearrangement uses TRBV21-1 and TRBJ2-1; the table's D call, TRBD2, has no DNA check behind it. TRBV21-1 is tagged as a pseudogene. The CDR3 consists of 15 residues. The CDR3 coding sequence is TGTGCCAGCTGTTTACTAGCGGGAGGCTGGAATGAGCAGTTCTTC. Translated, it gives CASCLLAGGWNEQFF.

This clone showed up just a few times. The rearrangement joins TRBV10-1 to TRBJ2-7, with a weak D call TRBD2 (5 bases). The CDR3 loop spans 15 amino acids. V lost 2 bases, J lost 0 bases, and 11 bases lay in between. Per germline, CDR1 WNHNN and CDR2 SYGVQD (reference sequence). The CDR3 loop reads CASSEVDGNSYEQYF. DNA for the CDR3: TGCGCCAGCAGTGAGGTGGACGGGAACTCCTACGAGCAGTACTTC.

This clone was recorded once. One junction end does not reproduce the germline sequence, and a read error may be involved. The chain couples TRBV30 to TRBJ1-6; possible D gene TRBD1, 5 bases. The CDR3 is made up of 15 amino acids. From germline, CDR1 is GTSNPN and CDR2 SVGIG (reference sequence). The CDR3 nucleotides read TGCGCCGGGACCCACGGGAGCTCCTATAATTCACCCCTCCACTTT. As protein: CAGTHGSSYNSPLHF.

This chain uses TRBV5-1 with TRBJ1-1; TRBD1 is a possible D gene (5 bases). The CDR3 is 15 residues long. CDR1 is SGHRS and CDR2 is YFSETQ in the germline V gene. Trimming took off 0 bases at V and 3 bases at J, with 12 bases between the two ends. CDR3 protein: CASSLVGVGDTEAFF. Here the CDR3 DNA reads TGCGCCAGCAGCTTGGTAGGGGTAGGGGACACTGAAGCTTTCTTT. Combining the CDR3 with reference TRBV5-1 and TRBJ1-1 gives the whole variable domain KAGVTQTPRYLIKTRGQQVTLSCSPISGHRSVSWYQQTPGQGLQFLFEYFSETQRNKGNFPGRFSGRQFSNSRSEMNVSTLELGDSALYLCASSLVGVGDTEAFFGQGTRLTVV.